The following is a TCR beta chain sequence with its context. Its antigen is undetermined. Data came from immunoSEQ multiplex PCR; TCRdb stores just in-frame clones and leaves some out. The sample yields under 40,000 clones, around 73% seen once. The data were taken from a study of T cells in tumors after PD-1 blockade. Background on the study: No patient had prior checkpoint blockade, systemic immunosuppression, or radiotherapy within 4 weeks. Some patients also took daily vismodegib 150 mg during anti-PD-1 treatment.

Findings and caveats of the study: Some novel exhausted tumor clones appeared in pre-treatment blood, suggesting peripheral recruitment.

Tumor or blood genomic DNA was sequenced, with inputs of roughly 550 ng to 6,500 ng. This TCR came from a human donor with basal cell carcinoma. The sequencing used PBMCs, collected after anti-PD-1 treatment.

This CDR3 reads CATSRDLSGGGYTF. CDR3 sequence (DNA): TGTGCCACCAGCAGAGATTTGTCAGGAGGGGGCTACACCTTC. The chain has TRBV15 and TRBJ1-2; D is unresolved. The CDR3 spans 14 residues. V shed 0 bases and J shed 8 bases, with 13 bases lying between them. Per germline, CDR1 LNHNV and CDR2 YYDKDF (reference sequence).